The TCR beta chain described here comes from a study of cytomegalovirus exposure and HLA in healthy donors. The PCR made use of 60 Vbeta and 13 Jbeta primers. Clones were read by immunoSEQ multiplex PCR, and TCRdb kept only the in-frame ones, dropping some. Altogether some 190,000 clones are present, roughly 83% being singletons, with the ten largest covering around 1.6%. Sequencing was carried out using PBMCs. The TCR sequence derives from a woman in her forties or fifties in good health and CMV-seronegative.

The CDR3 sequence is CATSRSGQSNQPQHF. The CDR3, as DNA: TGTGCCACCAGCAGATCGGGACAGAGTAATCAGCCCCAGCATTTT. V gene TRBV15 combines with J gene TRBJ1-5; TRBD1 agrees at 7 bases. CDR1 and CDR2 from the germline V gene are LNHNV and YYDKDF (reference sequence). This CDR3 has 15 amino acids. V shed 2 bases and J 4 bases; nucleotides not matched to a gene: 5.